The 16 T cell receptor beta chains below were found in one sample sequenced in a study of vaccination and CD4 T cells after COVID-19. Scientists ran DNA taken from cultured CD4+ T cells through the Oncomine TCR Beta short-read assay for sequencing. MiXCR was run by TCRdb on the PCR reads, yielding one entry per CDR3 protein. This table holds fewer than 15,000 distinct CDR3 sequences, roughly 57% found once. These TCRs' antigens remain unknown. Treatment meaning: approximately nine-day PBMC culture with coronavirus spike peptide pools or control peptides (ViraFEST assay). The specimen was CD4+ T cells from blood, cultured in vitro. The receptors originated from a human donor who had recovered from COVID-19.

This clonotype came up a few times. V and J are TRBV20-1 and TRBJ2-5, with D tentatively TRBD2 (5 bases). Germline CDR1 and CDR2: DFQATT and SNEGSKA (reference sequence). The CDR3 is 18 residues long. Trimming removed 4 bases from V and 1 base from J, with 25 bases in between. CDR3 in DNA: TGCAGTGCTACCCGGAGGACGTCGTACACCGACACCCAAGAGACCCAGTACTTC. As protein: CSATRRTSYTDTQETQYF.

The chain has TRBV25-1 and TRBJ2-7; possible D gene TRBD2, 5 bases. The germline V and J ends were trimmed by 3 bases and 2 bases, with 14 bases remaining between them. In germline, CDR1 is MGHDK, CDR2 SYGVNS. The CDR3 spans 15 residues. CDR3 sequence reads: CASSERQPGTYEQYF. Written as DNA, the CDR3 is TGTGCCAGCAGTGAGAGGCAGCCGGGGACCTACGAGCAGTACTTC.

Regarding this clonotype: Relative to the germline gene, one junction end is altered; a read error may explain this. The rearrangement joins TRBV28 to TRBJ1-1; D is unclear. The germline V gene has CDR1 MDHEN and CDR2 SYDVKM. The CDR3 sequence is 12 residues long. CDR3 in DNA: TGTGCCAGCAGATTGGTAGGCACTGAAGCCTTCTTT. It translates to CASRLVGTEAFF.

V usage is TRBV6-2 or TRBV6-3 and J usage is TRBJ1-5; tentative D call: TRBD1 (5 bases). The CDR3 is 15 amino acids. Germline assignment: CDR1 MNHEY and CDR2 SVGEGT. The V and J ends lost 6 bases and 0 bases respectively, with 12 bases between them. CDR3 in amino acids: CASRPDRNSNQPQHF. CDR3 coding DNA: TGTGCCAGCAGACCCGACAGAAATAGCAATCAGCCCCAGCATTTT.

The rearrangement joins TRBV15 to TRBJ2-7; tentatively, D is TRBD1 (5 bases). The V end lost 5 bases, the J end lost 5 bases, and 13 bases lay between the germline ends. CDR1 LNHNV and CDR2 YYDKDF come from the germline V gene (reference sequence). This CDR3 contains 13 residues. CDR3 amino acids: CATSRRDSDEQYF. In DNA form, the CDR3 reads TGTGCCACCAGCCGACGCGACAGCGACGAGCAGTACTTC.

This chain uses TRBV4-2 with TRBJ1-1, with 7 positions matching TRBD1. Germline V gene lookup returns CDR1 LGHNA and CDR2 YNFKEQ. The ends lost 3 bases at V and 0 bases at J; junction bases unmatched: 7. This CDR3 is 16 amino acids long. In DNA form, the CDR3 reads TGTGCCAGCAGCCATGGACAGGTCCCCATGAACACTGAAGCTTTCTTT. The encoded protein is CASSHGQVPMNTEAFF.

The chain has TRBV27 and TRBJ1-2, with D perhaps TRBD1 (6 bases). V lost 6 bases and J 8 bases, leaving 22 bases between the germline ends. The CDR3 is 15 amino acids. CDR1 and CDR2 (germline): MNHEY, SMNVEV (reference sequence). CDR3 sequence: CASRPTGFSYLGYTF. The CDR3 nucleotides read TGTGCCAGCAGGCCAACAGGGTTTTCCTATTTGGGCTACACCTTC.

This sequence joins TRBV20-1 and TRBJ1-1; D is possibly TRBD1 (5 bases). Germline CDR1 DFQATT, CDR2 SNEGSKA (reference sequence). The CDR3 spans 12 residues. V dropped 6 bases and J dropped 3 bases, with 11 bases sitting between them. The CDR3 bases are TGCAGTGCCAGGGAAAGGGACACTGAAGCTTTCTTT. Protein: CSARERDTEAFF.

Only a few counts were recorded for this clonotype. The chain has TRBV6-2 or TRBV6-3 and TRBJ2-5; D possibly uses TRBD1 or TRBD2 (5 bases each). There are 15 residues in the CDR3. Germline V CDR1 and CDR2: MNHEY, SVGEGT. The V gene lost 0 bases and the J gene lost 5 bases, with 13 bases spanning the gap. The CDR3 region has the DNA TGTGCCAGCAGTTACTCCGGGACGACCATCGAGACCCAGTACTTC. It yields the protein CASSYSGTTIETQYF.

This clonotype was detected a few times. For the CDR3, the DNA is TGCAGTGCCGGGGACGGCCAAAACACCGGGGAGCTGTTTTTT. Translated, it gives CSAGDGQNTGELFF. The V call is TRBV20-1, the J call TRBJ2-2; D possibly uses TRBD1 or TRBD2 (5 bases each). V shed 6 bases and J shed 2 bases, with 13 bases lying between them. CDR1 and CDR2 from the germline V gene are DFQATT and SNEGSKA (reference sequence). The CDR3 totals 14 residues.

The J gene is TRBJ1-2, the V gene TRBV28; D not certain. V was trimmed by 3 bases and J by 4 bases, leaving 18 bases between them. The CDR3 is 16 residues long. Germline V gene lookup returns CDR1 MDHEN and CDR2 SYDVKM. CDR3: CASSFRGPRARYGYTF. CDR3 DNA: TGTGCCAGCAGTTTCCGTGGACCCCGAGCCCGCTATGGCTACACCTTC.

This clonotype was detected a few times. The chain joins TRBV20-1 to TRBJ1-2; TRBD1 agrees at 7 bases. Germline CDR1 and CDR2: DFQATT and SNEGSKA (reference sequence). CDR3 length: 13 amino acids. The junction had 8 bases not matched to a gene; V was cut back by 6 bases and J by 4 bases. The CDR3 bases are TGCAGTGCAAAGCAGGGGACAGCCTATGGCTACACCTTC. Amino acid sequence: CSAKQGTAYGYTF.

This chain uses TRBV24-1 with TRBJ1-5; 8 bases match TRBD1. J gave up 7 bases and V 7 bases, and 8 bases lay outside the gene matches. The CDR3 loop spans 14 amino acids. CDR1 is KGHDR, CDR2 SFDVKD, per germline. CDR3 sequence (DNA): TGTGCCACCAGCCCTGGACAGGGCGGACAGCCCCAGCATTTT. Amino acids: CATSPGQGGQPQHF.

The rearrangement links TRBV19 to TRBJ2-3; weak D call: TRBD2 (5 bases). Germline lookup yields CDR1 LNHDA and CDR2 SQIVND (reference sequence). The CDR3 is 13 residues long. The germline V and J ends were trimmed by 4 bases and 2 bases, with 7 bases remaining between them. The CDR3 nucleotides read TGTGCCAGTAGTACCGGGGACACAGATACGCAGTATTTT. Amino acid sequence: CASSTGDTDTQYF.

The CDR3 is CASSHSKADTQYF. The DNA of the CDR3 is TGTGCCAGCAGCCACTCGAAGGCAGATACGCAGTATTTT. The chain couples TRBV7-2 to TRBJ2-3, with no clear D. The CDR3 loop spans 13 amino acids. Germline-derived CDR1 and CDR2 are SGHTA and FQGNSA. V shed 5 bases and J shed 4 bases, with 10 bases lying between them.

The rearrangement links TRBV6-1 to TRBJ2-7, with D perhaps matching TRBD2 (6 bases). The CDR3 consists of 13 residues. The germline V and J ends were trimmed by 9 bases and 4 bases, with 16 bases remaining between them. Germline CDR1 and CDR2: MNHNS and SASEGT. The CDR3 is CASALALLYEQYF. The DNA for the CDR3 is TGTGCCAGTGCACTAGCCTTGCTTTACGAGCAGTACTTC.